The 7 T cell receptor beta chains below come from one sample, sequenced in a study of tumor and adjacent non-tumor tissue in lung cancer. This sample's RNA came from whole unsorted tissue. Three rounds of nested PCR, following a modified ARM-PCR protocol, produced the TCRbeta library. From the multiplex PCR reads, TCRdb called clonotypes with MiXCR, one entry per CDR3 protein. The table includes some 74,000 distinct CDR3 sequences, roughly two thirds detected once. The sample taken for sequencing was lung tumor tissue. The receptors stem from a woman between 35 and 50 years old with non-small cell lung cancer.

As regards this clonotype: One end of the junction is discordant with germline, which a read error may explain. This chain joins TRBV6-1 and TRBJ2-7, with TRBD1 matching over 10 bases. This CDR3 comprises 14 residues. CDR1 and CDR2 from the germline V gene are MNHNS and SASEGT. CDR3 bases: TGTGCCAGCCAGACGGGACAGGGGCTGTACGAACAGTACTTC. It codes for CASQTGQGLYEQYF.

The chain couples TRBV11-2 to TRBJ2-3; D unresolved. Trimming shortened V by 1 base and J by 4 bases, and 9 bases separated the two germline ends. Germline V lookup: CDR1 SGHAT, CDR2 FQNNGV. This CDR3 contains 14 residues. CDR3 nucleotide sequence: TGTGCCAGCAGCTTAGTTGGTAGTGCAGATACGCAGTATTTT. Amino acid sequence: CASSLVGSADTQYF.

On this clonotype: The junction and the germline gene differ at one end; a read error may be behind it. This rearrangement joins TRBV4-1 to TRBJ2-7; tentatively, D is TRBD2 (5 bases). Germline loops: CDR1 MGHRA, CDR2 YSYEKL. This CDR3 contains 15 residues. The CDR3 DNA reads TGCGCCAGCAGCCAAGTCCAACGGACCGAGGGCGAGGAGCACTTC. This encodes CASSQVQRTEGEEHF.

On this clonotype: At one of its ends the junction is not consistent with the germline gene, which may arise from a read error. The V call is TRBV6-6, the J call TRBJ1-4, with unresolved D. The germline gives CDR1 MNHNY, CDR2 SVGAGI (reference sequence). This CDR3 is built from 21 residues. The CDR3 DNA is TGTGCCAGCAGTTACTCGAGAGGTGGCACGTACCACACCTCAACTAATGAAAAACTGTATTTT. Translating it yields CASSYSRGGTYHTSTNEKLYF.

This chain links TRBV9 with TRBJ2-7; the D call may be TRBD1 or TRBD2 (5 bases each). Germline CDR1 reads SGDLS; CDR2 reads YYNGEE. The CDR3 extends over 15 amino acids. Trimming took off 0 bases at V and 1 base at J, with 11 bases between the two ends. CDR3 protein: CASSVGDGYSYEQYF. The DNA of the CDR3 is TGTGCCAGCAGCGTAGGGGACGGATATTCCTACGAGCAGTACTTC.

Turning to this clonotype: A read error is possible here, since a much larger clone lies one base away. This sequence joins TRBV5-1 and TRBJ1-5, with TRBD1 matching 10 bases. The CDR3 contains 15 residues. Germline CDR1 reads SGHRS; CDR2 reads YFSETQ. V lost 0 bases and J lost 6; bases outside the gene matches: 3. The CDR3 DNA sequence: TGCGCCAGCAGCTTGGCTGGGACAGGGGTTCAGCCCCAGCATTTT. Translated: CASSLAGTGVQPQHF.

The V and J genes are TRBV28 and TRBJ1-2; possible D gene TRBD1, 5 bases. CDR1 MDHEN and CDR2 SYDVKM come from the germline V gene. There are 13 residues in the CDR3. V was trimmed by 3 bases and J by 9 bases, leaving 14 bases between them. The CDR3 bases are TGTGCCAGCAGTTTGGGGCAGTCTTATTGCTACACCTTC. Translated, it gives CASSLGQSYCYTF.